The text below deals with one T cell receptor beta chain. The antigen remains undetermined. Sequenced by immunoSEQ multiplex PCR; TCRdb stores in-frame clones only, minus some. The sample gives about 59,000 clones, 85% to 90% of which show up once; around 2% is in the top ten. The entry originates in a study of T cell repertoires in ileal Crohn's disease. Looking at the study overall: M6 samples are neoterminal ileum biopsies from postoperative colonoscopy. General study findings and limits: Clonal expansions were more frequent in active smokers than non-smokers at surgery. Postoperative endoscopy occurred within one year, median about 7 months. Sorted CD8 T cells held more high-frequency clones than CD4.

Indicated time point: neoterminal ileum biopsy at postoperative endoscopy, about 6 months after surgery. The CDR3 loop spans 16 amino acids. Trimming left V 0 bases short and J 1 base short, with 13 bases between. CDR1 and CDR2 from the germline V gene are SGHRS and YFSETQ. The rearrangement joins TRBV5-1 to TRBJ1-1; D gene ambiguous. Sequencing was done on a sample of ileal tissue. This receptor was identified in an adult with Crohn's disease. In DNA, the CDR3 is TGCGCCAGCAGCTTGGCCCAATGGAGCGGGAACACTGAAGCTTTCTTT. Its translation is CASSLAQWSGNTEAFF.